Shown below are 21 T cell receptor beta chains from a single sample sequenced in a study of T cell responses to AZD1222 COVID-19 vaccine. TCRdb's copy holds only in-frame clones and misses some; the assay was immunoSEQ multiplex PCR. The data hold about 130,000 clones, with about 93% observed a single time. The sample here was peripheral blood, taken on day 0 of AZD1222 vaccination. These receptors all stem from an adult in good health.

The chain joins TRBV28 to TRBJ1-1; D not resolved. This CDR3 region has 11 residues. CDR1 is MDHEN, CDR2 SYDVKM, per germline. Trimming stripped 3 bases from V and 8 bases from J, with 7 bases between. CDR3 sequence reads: CASSFRREAFF. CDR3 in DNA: TGTGCCAGCAGTTTTAGACGCGAAGCTTTCTTT. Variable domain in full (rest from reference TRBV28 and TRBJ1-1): DVKVTQSSRYLVKRTGEKVFLECVQDMDHENMFWYRQDPGLGLRLIYFSYDVKMKEKGDIPEGYSVSREKKERFSLILESASTNQTSMYLCASSFRREAFFGQGTRLTVV.

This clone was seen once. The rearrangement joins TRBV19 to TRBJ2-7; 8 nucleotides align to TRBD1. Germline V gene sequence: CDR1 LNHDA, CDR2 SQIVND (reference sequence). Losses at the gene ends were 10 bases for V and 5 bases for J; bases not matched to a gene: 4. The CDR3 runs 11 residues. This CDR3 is CATTTGDEQYF. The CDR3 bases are TGTGCCACAACGACAGGGGACGAGCAGTACTTC.

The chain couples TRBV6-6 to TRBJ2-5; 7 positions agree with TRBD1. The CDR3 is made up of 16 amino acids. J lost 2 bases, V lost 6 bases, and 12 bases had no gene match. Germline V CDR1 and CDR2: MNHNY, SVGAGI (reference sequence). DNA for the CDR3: TGTGCCAGCAGCCGTGATCCCGGGACAGTTCAAGAGACCCAGTACTTC. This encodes CASSRDPGTVQETQYF.

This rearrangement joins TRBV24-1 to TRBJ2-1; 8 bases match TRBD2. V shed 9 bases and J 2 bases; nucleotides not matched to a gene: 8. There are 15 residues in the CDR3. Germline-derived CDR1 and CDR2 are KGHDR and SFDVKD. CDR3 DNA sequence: TGTGCCACCGGACGAGCGGGGGCCACCTACAATGAGCAGTTCTTC. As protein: CATGRAGATYNEQFF.

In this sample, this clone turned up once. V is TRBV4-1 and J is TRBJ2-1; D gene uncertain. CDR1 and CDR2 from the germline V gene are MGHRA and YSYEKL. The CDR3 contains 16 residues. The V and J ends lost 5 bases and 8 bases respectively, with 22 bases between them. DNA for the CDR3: TGCGCCAGCAGCGCACGAGTGTCTTCAAGTTTAGATGAGCAGTTCTTC. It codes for CASSARVSSSLDEQFF.

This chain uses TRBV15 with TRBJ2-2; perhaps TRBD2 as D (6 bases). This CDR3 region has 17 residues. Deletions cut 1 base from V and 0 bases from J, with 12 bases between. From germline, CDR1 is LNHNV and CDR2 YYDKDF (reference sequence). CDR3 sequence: CATSRVRRASNTGELFF. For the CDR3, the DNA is TGTGCCACCAGCAGAGTGAGGAGGGCCTCGAACACCGGGGAGCTGTTTTTT. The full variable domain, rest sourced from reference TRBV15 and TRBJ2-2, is DAMVIQNPRYQVTQFGKPVTLSCSQTLNHNVMYWYQQKSSQAPKLLFHYYDKDFNNEADTPDNFQSRRPNTSFCFLDIRSPGLGDTAMYLCATSRVRRASNTGELFFGEGSRLTVL.

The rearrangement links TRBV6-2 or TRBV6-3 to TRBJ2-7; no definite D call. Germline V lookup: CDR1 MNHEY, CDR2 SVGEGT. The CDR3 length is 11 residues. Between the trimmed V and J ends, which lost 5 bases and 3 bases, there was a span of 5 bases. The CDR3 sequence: CASSHYYEQYF. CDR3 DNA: TGTGCCAGCAGTCACTACTACGAGCAGTACTTC.

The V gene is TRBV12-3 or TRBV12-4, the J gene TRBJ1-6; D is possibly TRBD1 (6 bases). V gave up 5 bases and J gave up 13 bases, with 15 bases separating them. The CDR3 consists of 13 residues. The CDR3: CASSKLQGRPLHF. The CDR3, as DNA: TGTGCCAGCAGTAAACTCCAGGGGCGTCCCCTCCACTTT.

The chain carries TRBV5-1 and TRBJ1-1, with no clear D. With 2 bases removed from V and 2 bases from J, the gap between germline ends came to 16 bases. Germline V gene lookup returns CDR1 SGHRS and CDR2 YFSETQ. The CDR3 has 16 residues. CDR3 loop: CASSFPPGESNTEAFF. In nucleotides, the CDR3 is TGCGCCAGCAGCTTTCCCCCCGGGGAGAGTAACACTGAAGCTTTCTTT.

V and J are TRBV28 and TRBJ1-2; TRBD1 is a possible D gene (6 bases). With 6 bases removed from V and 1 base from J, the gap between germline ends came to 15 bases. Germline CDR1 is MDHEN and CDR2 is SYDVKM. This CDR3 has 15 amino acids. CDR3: CASRGGAGGNYGYTF. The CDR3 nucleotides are TGTGCCAGCAGAGGGGGGGCGGGAGGTAACTATGGCTACACCTTC.

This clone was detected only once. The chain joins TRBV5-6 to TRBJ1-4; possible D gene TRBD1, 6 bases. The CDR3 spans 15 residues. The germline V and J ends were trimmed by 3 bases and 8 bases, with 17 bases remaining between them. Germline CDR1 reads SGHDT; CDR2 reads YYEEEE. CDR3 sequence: CASSSRTVGGEKLFF. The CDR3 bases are TGTGCCAGCAGCTCCAGGACAGTGGGCGGAGAAAAACTGTTTTTT. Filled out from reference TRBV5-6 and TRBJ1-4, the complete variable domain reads DAGVTQSPTHLIKTRGQQVTLRCSPKSGHDTVSWYQQALGQGPQFIFQYYEEEERQRGNFPDRFSGHQFPNYSSELNVNALLLGDSALYLCASSSRTVGGEKLFFGSGTQLSVL.

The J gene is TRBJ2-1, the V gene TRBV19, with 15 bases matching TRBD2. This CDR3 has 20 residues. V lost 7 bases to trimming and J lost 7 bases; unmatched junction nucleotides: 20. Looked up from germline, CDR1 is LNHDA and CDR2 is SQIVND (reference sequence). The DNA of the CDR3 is TGTGCCAGTAAAGGCGCCCCGGGACTAGCGGGAGGCCAAGAAATAAATGAGCAGTTCTTC. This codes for CASKGAPGLAGGQEINEQFF.

The CDR3 here is CASSSGTSGRESDTQYF. Written as DNA, the CDR3 is TGCGCCAGCAGCTCGGGAACTAGCGGGAGGGAGTCAGATACGCAGTATTTT. The V gene is TRBV5-1, the J gene TRBJ2-3, with TRBD2 matching over 13 bases. The V and J ends lost 3 bases and 4 bases, in that order; junction bases with no gene match: 8. CDR3 size: 17 residues. Germline assignment: CDR1 SGHRS and CDR2 YFSETQ. The full variable domain, in which reference TRBV5-1 and TRBJ2-3 provide the parts outside the CDR3, is KAGVTQTPRYLIKTRGQQVTLSCSPISGHRSVSWYQQTPGQGLQFLFEYFSETQRNKGNFPGRFSGRQFSNSRSEMNVSTLELGDSALYLCASSSGTSGRESDTQYFGPGTRLTVL.

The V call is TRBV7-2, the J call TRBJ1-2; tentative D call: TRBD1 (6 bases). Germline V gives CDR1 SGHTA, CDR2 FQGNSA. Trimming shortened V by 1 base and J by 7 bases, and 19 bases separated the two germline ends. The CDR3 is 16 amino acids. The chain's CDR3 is CASSLEGGLTFFGYTF. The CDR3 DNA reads TGTGCCAGCAGCTTAGAGGGGGGTTTGACTTTCTTTGGCTACACCTTC.

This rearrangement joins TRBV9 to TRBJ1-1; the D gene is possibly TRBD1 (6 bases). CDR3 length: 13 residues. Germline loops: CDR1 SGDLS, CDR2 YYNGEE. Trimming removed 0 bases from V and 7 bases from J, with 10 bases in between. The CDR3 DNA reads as TGTGCCAGCAGCGTAGAAGGGGGACTTGAAGCTTTCTTT. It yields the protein CASSVEGGLEAFF. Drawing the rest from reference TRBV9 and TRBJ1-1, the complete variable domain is DSGVTQTPKHLITATGQRVTLRCSPRSGDLSVYWYQQSLDQGLQFLIQYYNGEERAKGNILERFSAQQFPDLHSELNLSSLELGDSALYFCASSVEGGLEAFFGQGTRLTVV.

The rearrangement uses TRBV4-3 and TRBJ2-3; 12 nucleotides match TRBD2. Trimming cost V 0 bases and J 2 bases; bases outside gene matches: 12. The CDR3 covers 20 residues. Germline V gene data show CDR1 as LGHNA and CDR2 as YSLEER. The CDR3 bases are TGCGCCAGCAGCCAAGATGAGGGGCTAGCGGGAGGGCTGGTCACAGATACGCAGTATTTT. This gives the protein CASSQDEGLAGGLVTDTQYF.

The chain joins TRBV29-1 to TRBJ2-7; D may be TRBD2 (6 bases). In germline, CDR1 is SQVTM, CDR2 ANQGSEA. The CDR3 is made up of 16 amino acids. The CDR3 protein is CREYENYTGDHYEQYF. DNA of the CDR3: TGCAGGGAGTACGAGAATTACACGGGGGACCACTACGAGCAGTACTTC.

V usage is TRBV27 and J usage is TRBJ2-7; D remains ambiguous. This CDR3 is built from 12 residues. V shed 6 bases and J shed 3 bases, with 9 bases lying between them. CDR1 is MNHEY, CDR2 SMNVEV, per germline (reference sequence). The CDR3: CASRGPGYEQYF. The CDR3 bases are TGTGCCAGCAGAGGACCGGGCTACGAGCAGTACTTC.

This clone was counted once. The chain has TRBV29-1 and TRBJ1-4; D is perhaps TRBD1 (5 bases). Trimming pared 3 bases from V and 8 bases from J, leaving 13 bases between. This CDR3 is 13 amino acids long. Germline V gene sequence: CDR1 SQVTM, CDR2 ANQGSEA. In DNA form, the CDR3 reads TGCAGCGTTGACGCGGGGGGAGGGGAAAAACTGTTTTTT. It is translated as CSVDAGGGEKLFF. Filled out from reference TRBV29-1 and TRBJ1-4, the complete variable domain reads SAVISQKPSRDICQRGTSLTIQCQVDSQVTMMFWYRQQPGQSLTLIATANQGSEATYESGFVIDKFPISRPNLTFSTLTVSNMSPEDSSIYLCSVDAGGGEKLFFGSGTQLSVL.

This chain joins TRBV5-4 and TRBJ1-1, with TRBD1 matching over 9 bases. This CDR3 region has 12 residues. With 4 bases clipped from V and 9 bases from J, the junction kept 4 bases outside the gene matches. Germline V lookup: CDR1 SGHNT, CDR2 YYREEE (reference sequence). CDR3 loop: CASSPGTGQAFF. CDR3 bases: TGTGCCAGCAGCCCCGGGACAGGGCAAGCTTTCTTT. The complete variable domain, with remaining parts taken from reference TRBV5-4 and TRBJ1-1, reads ETGVTQSPTHLIKTRGQQVTLRCSSQSGHNTVSWYQQALGQGPQFIFQYYREEENGRGNFPPRFSGLQFPNYSSELNVNALELDDSALYLCASSPGTGQAFFGQGTRLTVV.

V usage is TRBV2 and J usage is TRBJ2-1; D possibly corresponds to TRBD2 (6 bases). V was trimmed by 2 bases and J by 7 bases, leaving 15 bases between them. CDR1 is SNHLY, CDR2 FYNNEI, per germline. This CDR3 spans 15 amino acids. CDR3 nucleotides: TGTGCCAGCAGTGAACCCCGGGGGAGGTTGAATGAGCAGTTCTTC. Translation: CASSEPRGRLNEQFF.